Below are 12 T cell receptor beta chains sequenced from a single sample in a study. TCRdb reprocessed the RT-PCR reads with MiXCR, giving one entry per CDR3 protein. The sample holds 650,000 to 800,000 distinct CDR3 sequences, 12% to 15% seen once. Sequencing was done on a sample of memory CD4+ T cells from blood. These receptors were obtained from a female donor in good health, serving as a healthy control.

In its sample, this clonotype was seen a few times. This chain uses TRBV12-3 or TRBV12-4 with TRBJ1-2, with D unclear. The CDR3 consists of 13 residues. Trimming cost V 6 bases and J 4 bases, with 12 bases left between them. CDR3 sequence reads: CASSRGTPYGYTF. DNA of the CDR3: TGTGCCAGCAGCCGGGGAACTCCCTATGGCTACACCTTC.

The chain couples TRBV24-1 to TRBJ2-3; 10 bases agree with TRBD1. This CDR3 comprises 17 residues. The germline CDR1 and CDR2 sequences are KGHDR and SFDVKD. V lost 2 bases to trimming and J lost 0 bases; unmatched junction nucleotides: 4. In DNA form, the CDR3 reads TGTGCCACCAGTGATTACGGGGACAGGGGCAGCACAGATACGCAGTATTTT. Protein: CATSDYGDRGSTDTQYF.

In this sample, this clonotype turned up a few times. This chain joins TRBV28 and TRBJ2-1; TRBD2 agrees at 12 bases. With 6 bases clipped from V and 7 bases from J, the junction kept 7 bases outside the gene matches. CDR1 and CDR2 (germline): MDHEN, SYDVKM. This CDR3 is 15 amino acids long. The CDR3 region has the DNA TGTGCCAGCAGGCGGACTAGCGGGAACGGAAATGAGCAGTTCTTC. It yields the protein CASRRTSGNGNEQFF.

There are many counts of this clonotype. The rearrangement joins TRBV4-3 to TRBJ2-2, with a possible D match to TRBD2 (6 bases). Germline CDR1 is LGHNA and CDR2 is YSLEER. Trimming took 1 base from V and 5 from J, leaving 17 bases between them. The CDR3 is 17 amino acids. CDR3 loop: CASSQVPSGERTGELFF. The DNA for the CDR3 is TGCGCCAGCAGCCAAGTCCCCTCGGGGGAGAGGACCGGGGAGCTGTTTTTT.

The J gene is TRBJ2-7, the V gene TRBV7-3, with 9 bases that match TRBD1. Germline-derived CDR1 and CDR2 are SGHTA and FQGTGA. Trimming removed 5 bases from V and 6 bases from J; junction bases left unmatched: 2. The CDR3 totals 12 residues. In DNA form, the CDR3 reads TGTGCCAGCAGCAAGGACAGGGGCGAGCAGTACTTC. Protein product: CASSKDRGEQYF.

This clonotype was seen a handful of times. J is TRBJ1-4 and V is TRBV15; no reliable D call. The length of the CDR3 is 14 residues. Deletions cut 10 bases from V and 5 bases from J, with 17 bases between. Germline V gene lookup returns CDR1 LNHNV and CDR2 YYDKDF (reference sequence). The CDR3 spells CASRVGNGNEKLFF. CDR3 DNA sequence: TGTGCCAGCAGAGTCGGGAACGGAAATGAAAAACTGTTTTTT.

The CDR3 protein is CASSELGLTDTQYF. CDR3 coding DNA: TGTGCCAGCAGTGAACTGGGACTCACAGATACGCAGTATTTT. The V call is TRBV6-1, the J call TRBJ2-3; weak D call: TRBD2 (6 bases). Between the trimmed V and J ends, which lost 2 bases and 2 bases, there was a span of 8 bases. This CDR3 has 14 residues. Looked up from germline, CDR1 is MNHNS and CDR2 is SASEGT.

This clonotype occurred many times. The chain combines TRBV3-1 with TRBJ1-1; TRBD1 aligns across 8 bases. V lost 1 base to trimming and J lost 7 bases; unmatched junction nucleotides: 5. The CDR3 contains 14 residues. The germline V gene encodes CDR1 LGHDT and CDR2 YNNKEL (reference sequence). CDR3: CASSQGPDRVEAFF. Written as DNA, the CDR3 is TGTGCCAGCAGCCAAGGGCCGGACAGGGTTGAAGCTTTCTTT.

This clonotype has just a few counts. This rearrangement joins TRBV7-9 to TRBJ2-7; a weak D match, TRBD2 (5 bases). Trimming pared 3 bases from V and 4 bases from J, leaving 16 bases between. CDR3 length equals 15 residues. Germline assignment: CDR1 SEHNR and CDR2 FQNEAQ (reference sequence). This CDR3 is CASSFLSGAGYEQYF. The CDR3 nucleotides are TGTGCCAGCAGCTTTCTAAGCGGAGCAGGATACGAGCAGTACTTC.

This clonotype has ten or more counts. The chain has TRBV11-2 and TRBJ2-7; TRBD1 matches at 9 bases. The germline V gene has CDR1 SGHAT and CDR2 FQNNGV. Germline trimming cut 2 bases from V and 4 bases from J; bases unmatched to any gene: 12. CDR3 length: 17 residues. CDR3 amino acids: CASSLSSPTGGLYEQYF. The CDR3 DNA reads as TGTGCCAGCAGCTTATCGTCCCCAACAGGGGGCCTTTACGAGCAGTACTTC.

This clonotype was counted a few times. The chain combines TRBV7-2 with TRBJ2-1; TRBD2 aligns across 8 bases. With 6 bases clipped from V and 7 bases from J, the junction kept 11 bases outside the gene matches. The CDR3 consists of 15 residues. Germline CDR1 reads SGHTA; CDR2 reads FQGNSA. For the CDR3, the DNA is TGTGCCAGCAGTAGGAGGACTAGCCTTGGGAATGAGCAGTTCTTC. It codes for CASSRRTSLGNEQFF.

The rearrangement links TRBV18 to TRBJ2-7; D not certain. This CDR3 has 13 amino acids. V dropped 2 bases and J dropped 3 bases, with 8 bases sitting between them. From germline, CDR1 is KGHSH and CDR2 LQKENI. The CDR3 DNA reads TGTGCCAGCTCACCAGGTCCAGACTACGAGCAGTACTTC. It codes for CASSPGPDYEQYF.